A selection of T cell receptor beta chains follows, all from one sample in a study of T cells after yellow fever vaccination. TCRdb redid the calling of the 5' RACE reads with MiXCR, one entry per CDR3 protein. The sample records 300,000 to 400,000 distinct CDR3 sequences, 3% to 4.5% being singletons. The specimen comprised PBMCs, sampled 5 days after the yellow fever booster vaccination. These receptors came from a man younger than 35 who received the YFV17D yellow fever vaccine. CDR3s include the opening cysteine and the closing phenylalanine or tryptophan. A D gene is named only where the DNA matches it firmly. The listing skips clone size in some rows; elsewhere it reads once, few, many or a size class.

>TRBJ2-2|TRBV29-1|few|TRBD1
CSARGTQAITGELFF
TGCAGCGCCAGGGGGACACAGGCGATCACCGGGGAGCTGTTTTTT
>TRBJ2-2|TRBV24-1|many|-
CATSDGYHTGELFF
TGTGCCACCAGTGACGGGTACCACACCGGGGAGCTGTTTTTT
>TRBJ1-1|TRBV5-4|few|-
CASSLLSGDVEAFF
TGTGCCAGCAGCTTGTTGTCAGGGGACGTGGAAGCTTTCTTT
>TRBJ1-4|TRBV6-5|few|-
CASSYSTEQATNEKLFF
TGTGCCAGCAGTTACTCGACAGAACAAGCAACTAATGAAAAACTGTTTTTT
>TRBJ2-5|TRBV5-1|few|TRBD2
CASSLPASGGAETQYF
TGCGCCAGCAGCCTCCCGGCTAGCGGGGGGGCGGAGACCCAGTACTTC
>TRBJ2-2|TRBV4-1|few|-
CASSQEGRSRRTGELFF
TGCGCCAGCAGCCAAGAGGGGAGGTCGCGACGGACCGGGGAGCTGTTTTTT
>TRBJ1-3|TRBV11-2|few|-
CASRGVPGNTIYF
TGTGCCAGCAGAGGGGTTCCTGGAAACACCATATATTTT
>TRBJ2-5|TRBV5-4|few|-
CASRTRGGETQYF
TGTGCCAGCAGGACTAGGGGCGGGGAGACCCAGTACTTC
>TRBJ1-6|TRBV9|few|-
CASSVWGGADSPLHF
TGTGCCAGCAGCGTGTGGGGGGGCGCTGATTCACCCCTCCACTTT
>TRBJ2-3|TRBV5-5|-|TRBD2
CASSHPAGDDTQYF
TGTGCCAGCAGCCATCCAGCGGGGGACGATACGCAGTATTTT
>TRBJ1-2|TRBV7-9|many|-
CASSPGGLNYGYTF
TGTGCCAGCAGCCCGGGGGGGCTGAACTATGGCTACACCTTC
>TRBJ2-3|TRBV5-1|few|-
CASSAGQSTDTQYF
TGCGCCAGCAGCGCTGGACAGAGCACAGATACGCAGTATTTT
>TRBJ2-4|TRBV4-1|many|TRBD1
CASSQVRGQGDIQYF
TGCGCCAGCAGCCAAGTTCGGGGACAGGGTGACATTCAGTACTTC
>TRBJ2-5|TRBV7-2|-|-
CASSPRQSLETQYF
TGTGCCAGCAGCCCTCGCCAGAGCCTCGAGACCCAGTACTTC
>TRBJ2-2|TRBV5-1|-|-
CASSQGQRNTGELFF
TGCGCCAGCAGCCAGGGACAACGAAACACCGGGGAGCTGTTTTTT
>TRBJ2-7|TRBV5-6|many|-
CASSLTENSYEQYF
TGTGCCAGCAGCTTGACCGAGAACTCCTACGAGCAGTACTTC
>TRBJ1-2|TRBV10-3|many|-
CAIKSVNLANYGYTF
TGTGCCATCAAGAGCGTTAACCTTGCTAACTATGGCTACACCTTC
>TRBJ2-2|TRBV10-3|many|-
CATREYTGELFF
TGTGCCACCAGGGAGTACACCGGGGAGCTGTTTTTT
>TRBJ2-7|TRBV12-3/TRBV12-4|many|TRBD1
CASSLGGGSREQYF
TGTGCCAGCAGTTTAGGAGGGGGCAGTCGGGAGCAGTACTTC
>TRBJ2-3|TRBV18|few|-
CASSPTTDRTDTQYF
TGTGCCAGCTCACCTACGACAGATCGCACAGATACGCAGTATTTT
>TRBJ2-1|TRBV7-2|many|-
CASSLLTGTYNEQFF
TGTGCCAGCAGCTTATTGACAGGCACTTACAATGAGCAGTTCTTC
>TRBJ2-1|TRBV6-2/TRBV6-3|many|-
CASSYSTEPNNEQFF
TGTGCCAGCAGTTACTCGACGGAGCCAAACAATGAGCAGTTCTTC
>TRBJ1-2|TRBV7-2|-|-
CASSSDRGNGYTF
TGTGCCAGCAGCTCAGATCGGGGGAATGGCTACACCTTC
>TRBJ2-3|TRBV4-2|many|TRBD2
CASSQSSGGADTQYF
TGTGCCAGCAGCCAGAGTAGCGGGGGGGCAGATACGCAGTATTTT
>TRBJ2-6|TRBV11-2|-|-
CASHSGANVLTF
TGTGCCAGTCATTCTGGGGCCAACGTCCTGACTTTC
>TRBJ2-2|TRBV7-9|once|-
CASSLGPGELIF
TGTGCCAGCAGCTTAGGACCCGGGGAGCTGATTTTT
>TRBJ2-7|TRBV5-1|many|-
CASSLDMSYEQYF
TGCGCCAGCAGCTTGGACATGTCCTACGAGCAGTACTTC
>TRBJ2-2|TRBV5-1|many|TRBD1
CASSFTPGQGIGGELFF
TGCGCCAGCAGCTTTACCCCGGGACAGGGGATCGGCGGGGAGCTGTTTTTT
>TRBJ2-1|TRBV12-3/TRBV12-4|-|-
CASRGLLSSYNEQFF
TGTGCCAGCAGGGGACTCTTGAGCTCCTACAATGAGCAGTTCTTC
>TRBJ1-1|TRBV6-2/TRBV6-3|many|-
CASRGSGRQEAFF
TGTGCCAGCAGGGGCTCAGGGCGGCAAGAAGCTTTCTTT
>TRBJ1-2|TRBV24-1|few|-
CATSDFDGYTF
TGTGCCACCAGTGACTTCGACGGCTACACCTTC
>TRBJ2-1|TRBV5-1|many|-
CASSTDSYNEQFF
TGCGCCAGCAGCACGGACAGCTACAATGAGCAGTTCTTC
>TRBJ2-2|TRBV6-6|-|-
CASSYQTSWGRLFF
TGTGCCAGCAGTTACCAGACGAGTTGGGGACGGTTGTTTTTT
>TRBJ2-5|TRBV20-1|few|-
CSANPLGGPGETQYF
TGCAGTGCCAACCCTCTGGGGGGTCCAGGAGAGACCCAGTACTTC
>TRBJ2-1|TRBV3-1|-|-
CASSQDSLGNEQFF
TGTGCCAGCAGCCAAGACTCGCTAGGTAATGAGCAGTTCTTC
>TRBJ2-1|TRBV6-2/TRBV6-3|-|TRBD2
CASSPTSGGMADEQFF
TGTGCCAGCAGTCCGACTAGCGGGGGTATGGCAGATGAGCAGTTCTTC
>TRBJ2-7|TRBV10-3|few|TRBD1
CAIGPGTGRVNEQYF
TGTGCCATCGGCCCAGGGACAGGGCGGGTGAACGAGCAGTACTTC
>TRBJ1-5|TRBV20-1|few|-
CSALFTSGNQPQHF
TGCAGTGCTCTCTTCACCTCGGGCAATCAGCCCCAGCATTTT
>TRBJ1-5|TRBV5-5|few|-
CASSRTANQPQHF
TGTGCCAGCAGCCGGACGGCCAATCAGCCCCAGCATTTT
>TRBJ1-5|TRBV20-1|many|TRBD1
CSAVQGASNQPQHF
TGCAGTGCTGTGCAGGGGGCAAGCAATCAGCCCCAGCATTTT
>TRBJ2-3|TRBV14|many|-
CASSQDLTGGRTDTQYF
TGTGCCAGCAGCCAAGATCTTACAGGAGGTAGGACAGATACGCAGTATTTT
>TRBJ2-2|TRBV7-2|-|-
CASSLDKVTGELFF
TGTGCCAGCAGCTTAGATAAGGTCACCGGGGAGCTGTTTTTT
>TRBJ1-1|TRBV19|-|-
CASVLQGPGRNTEAFF
TGTGCCAGTGTCCTACAGGGCCCAGGGAGGAACACTGAAGCTTTCTTT
>TRBJ1-1|TRBV6-5|many|-
CASRDRQKNTEAFF
TGTGCCAGCAGGGACAGACAAAAGAACACTGAAGCTTTCTTT
>TRBJ2-7|TRBV2|-|-
CASRGSGGGTRYEQYF
TGTGCCAGCAGAGGCTCGGGCGGGGGCACGAGGTACGAGCAGTACTTC
>TRBJ1-1|TRBV6-5|-|TRBD1
CASSKAGTVMNTEAFF
TGTGCCAGCAGTAAGGCCGGGACAGTTATGAACACTGAAGCTTTCTTT
>TRBJ2-7|TRBV27|-|-
CASSWHAGLSYEQYF
TGTGCCAGCAGTTGGCACGCAGGACTCTCCTACGAGCAGTACTTC
>TRBJ2-5|TRBV12-3/TRBV12-4|many|-
CASTGTRETQYF
TGTGCCAGTACCGGGACGCGCGAGACCCAGTACTTC
>TRBJ1-2|TRBV6-4|-|TRBD1
CASSTDRGGGYTF
TGTGCCAGCAGCACCGACAGGGGGGGAGGCTACACCTTC
>TRBJ2-1|TRBV5-1|many|TRBD2
CASSTEAGGPYNEQFF
TGCGCCAGCAGCACGGAAGCGGGGGGGCCTTACAATGAGCAGTTCTTC
>TRBJ1-4|TRBV4-1|-|TRBD1
CASSAGTGGWKTNEKLFF
TGCGCCAGCAGCGCCGGGACAGGGGGCTGGAAGACTAATGAAAAACTGTTTTTT
>TRBJ2-1|TRBV6-5|-|-
CASPLGSGVAVNPYNEQFF
TGTGCCAGCCCTTTAGGGTCGGGGGTAGCCGTAAACCCCTACAATGAGCAGTTCTTC